The 17 T cell receptor beta chains presented below share a single source sample, sequenced in a study of cytomegalovirus exposure and HLA in healthy donors. Use of 60 Vbeta and 13 Jbeta primers characterized the PCR. Sequenced by immunoSEQ multiplex PCR; TCRdb stores in-frame clones only, minus some. The table records about 160,000 clones, 78% of them present only once. Sequencing was performed on PBMCs. The receptors here all came from a woman aged 40-49 years in good health and CMV-seronegative.

The chain joins TRBV9 to TRBJ1-1; a possible D gene is TRBD1 (6 bases). Germline CDR1 and CDR2: SGDLS and YYNGEE. The CDR3 spans 16 residues. Deletions cut 3 bases from V and 1 base from J, with 16 bases between. This chain's CDR3 is CASSEPLGARNTEAFF. The CDR3 bases are TGTGCCAGCAGCGAACCACTGGGGGCGCGGAACACTGAAGCTTTCTTT. Combining the CDR3 with reference TRBV9 and TRBJ1-1 gives the whole variable domain DSGVTQTPKHLITATGQRVTLRCSPRSGDLSVYWYQQSLDQGLQFLIQYYNGEERAKGNILERFSAQQFPDLHSELNLSSLELGDSALYFCASSEPLGARNTEAFFGQGTRLTVV.

This rearrangement joins TRBV7-8 to TRBJ1-2; D gene ambiguous. The V gene's germline CDR1 is SGHVS and CDR2 FQNEAQ. CDR3 length: 15 residues. The germline V and J ends were trimmed by 3 bases and 2 bases, with 13 bases remaining between them. For the CDR3, the DNA is TGTGCCAGCAGCTTGTTGGCGGATTCGAACTATGGCTACACCTTC. Protein sequence: CASSLLADSNYGYTF.

This clone turned up a few times. The chain combines TRBV5-6 with TRBJ2-3, with D possibly TRBD1 on 6 matching bases. The CDR3 length is 17 residues. The ends were cut back, 1 base at V and 7 bases at J, with 22 bases in the middle. The germline V gene has CDR1 SGHDT and CDR2 YYEEEE. The CDR3 nucleotides read TGTGCCAGCAGCTTGATTACTCGGGCAGGGGCCCGACATACGCAGTATTTT. This translates into CASSLITRAGARHTQYF.

This clone has a single count. The CDR3 does not close with the conserved phenylalanine or tryptophan, likely indicating a read error. The DNA is omitted, as the CDR3 cannot be located on it reliably, and the CDR3 follows TCRdb's listing. The V call is TRBV5-4, the J call TRBJ1-2; no check of the table's D call, TRBD1, against the DNA was made. Germline assignment: CDR1 SGHNT and CDR2 YYREEE (reference sequence). The CDR3 is made up of 12 amino acids, end residues included. CDR3 loop: CASSLAGTGGVL.

The J gene is TRBJ1-4, the V gene TRBV5-1; a possible D gene is TRBD1 (5 bases). V lost 0 bases and J 4 bases, leaving 13 bases between the germline ends. The germline V gene has CDR1 SGHRS and CDR2 YFSETQ. The CDR3 runs to 16 residues. The chain's CDR3 is CASSLAGQRNNEKLFF. CDR3 bases: TGCGCCAGCAGCTTGGCTGGACAAAGAAATAATGAAAAACTGTTTTTT. The whole variable domain, remainder taken from reference TRBV5-1 and TRBJ1-4, is KAGVTQTPRYLIKTRGQQVTLSCSPISGHRSVSWYQQTPGQGLQFLFEYFSETQRNKGNFPGRFSGRQFSNSRSEMNVSTLELGDSALYLCASSLAGQRNNEKLFFGSGTQLSVL.

This clone turned up a few times. The V gene is TRBV28, the J gene TRBJ2-5, with 11 bases lining up with TRBD1. Germline CDR1 MDHEN, CDR2 SYDVKM. V was pared by 2 bases and J by 3 bases, with 5 bases of the junction left unmatched. The CDR3 sequence is 16 residues long. The chain's CDR3 is CASSLGQGAVEETQYF. The CDR3 region has the DNA TGTGCCAGCAGTTTAGGACAGGGGGCCGTAGAAGAGACCCAGTACTTC.

This rearrangement joins TRBV9 to TRBJ2-1; 7 bases are shared with TRBD1. This CDR3 is 15 amino acids long. Germline V gene lookup returns CDR1 SGDLS and CDR2 YYNGEE. V was pared by 3 bases and J by 4 bases, with 7 bases of the junction left unmatched. Here the CDR3 DNA reads TGTGCCAGCAGCGAGAGACAGGGACCTTACAATGAGCAGTTCTTC. This translates into CASSERQGPYNEQFF.

V and J are TRBV6-1 and TRBJ1-1, with a possible D match to TRBD1 (6 bases). The CDR3 spans 13 residues. CDR1 and CDR2 from the germline V gene are MNHNS and SASEGT. Trimming removed 5 bases at V and 3 bases at J, with 10 bases between. The CDR3 loop reads CASSWSGDTEAFF. In DNA form, the CDR3 reads TGTGCCAGCAGTTGGTCAGGGGACACTGAAGCTTTCTTT.

This clone was observed a single time. The gene calls are TRBV5-4 and TRBJ2-3; 7 bases line up with TRBD1. The ends lost 10 bases at V and 2 bases at J; junction bases unmatched: 10. The germline gives CDR1 SGHNT, CDR2 YYREEE (reference sequence). This CDR3 region has 14 residues. In DNA, the CDR3 is TGTGCCGTCCGGGACAGAATAAACACAGATACGCAGTATTTT. Translation gives CAVRDRINTDTQYF.

This chain joins TRBV4-2 and TRBJ2-1; tentatively, D is TRBD1 (5 bases). The CDR3 is made up of 15 amino acids. Trimming took 3 bases from V and 7 from J, leaving 16 bases between them. CDR1 is LGHNA and CDR2 is YNFKEQ in the germline V gene. The CDR3 region is CASSHGAQTLNEQFF. The CDR3 bases are TGTGCCAGCAGCCATGGGGCCCAAACGCTGAATGAGCAGTTCTTC.

The chain has TRBV28 and TRBJ2-1; tentatively, D is TRBD1 (6 bases). With 1 base removed from V and 9 bases from J, the gap between germline ends came to 16 bases. The CDR3 extends over 15 amino acids. The V gene's germline CDR1 is MDHEN and CDR2 SYDVKM. The DNA of the CDR3 is TGTGCCAGCAGTTTATCCGGGACATTGGCTGGTGAGCAGTTCTTC. Residues: CASSLSGTLAGEQFF.

The sample holds one count of this clone. J is TRBJ1-1 and V is TRBV6-5; D is undetermined. Trimming took off 2 bases at V and 1 base at J, with 5 bases between the two ends. Germline-derived CDR1 and CDR2 are MNHEY and SVGAGI. This CDR3 is 13 amino acids long. Here the CDR3 reads CASSYQSNTEAFF. Written as DNA, the CDR3 is TGTGCCAGCAGTTACCAATCGAACACTGAAGCTTTCTTT.

The rearrangement uses TRBV7-9 and TRBJ1-5; 9 bases line up with TRBD1. The CDR3 is 17 residues long. CDR1 and CDR2 (germline): SEHNR, FQNEAQ (reference sequence). V trimming: 5 bases; J trimming: 2 bases; junction bases outside the gene matches: 10. The CDR3 bases are TGTGCCAGCAGCGGGAACAGGGGGCGTGGGGGCAATCAGCCCCAGCATTTT. It translates to CASSGNRGRGGNQPQHF.

The rearrangement links TRBV19 to TRBJ1-2, with 7 nucleotides matching TRBD1. The junction had 12 bases not matched to a gene; V was cut back by 5 bases and J by 0 bases. There are 17 residues in the CDR3. Germline V gene lookup returns CDR1 LNHDA and CDR2 SQIVND (reference sequence). Written as DNA, the CDR3 is TGTGCCAGTAGTGCGCGGACAGGACTTCCAGCTAACTATGGCTACACCTTC. This translates into CASSARTGLPANYGYTF. Full variable domain (missing parts from reference TRBV19 and TRBJ1-2): DGGITQSPKYLFRKEGQNVTLSCEQNLNHDAMYWYRQDPGQGLRLIYYSQIVNDFQKGDIAEGYSVSREKKESFPLTVTSAQKNPTAFYLCASSARTGLPANYGYTFGSGTRLTVV.

V is TRBV28 and J is TRBJ1-1, with D unclear. The germline CDR1 and CDR2 sequences are MDHEN and SYDVKM. The CDR3 spans 14 residues. Trimming removed 4 bases at V and 0 bases at J, with 9 bases between. DNA of the CDR3: TGTGCCAGCAGTTCGGACGGGATGAACACTGAAGCTTTCTTT. Translation: CASSSDGMNTEAFF.

The gene calls are TRBV5-1 and TRBJ1-2, with D perhaps matching TRBD1 (5 bases). The CDR3 spans 15 residues. V lost 0 bases to trimming and J lost 13 bases, with 22 bases between them. CDR1 is SGHRS, CDR2 YFSETQ, per germline. This chain's CDR3 is CASSLGDSQISGATF. DNA for the CDR3: TGCGCCAGCAGCTTGGGCGACAGCCAAATTTCGGGAGCCACCTTC.

The CDR3 reads CASSPRTGRGIQYF. CDR3 coding DNA: TGTGCCAGCAGTCCACGGACAGGGAGAGGCATTCAGTACTTC. The rearrangement joins TRBV6-1 to TRBJ2-4; 8 bases map to TRBD1. The CDR3 totals 14 residues. The germline V gene encodes CDR1 MNHNS and CDR2 SASEGT. Trimming removed 5 bases from V and 9 bases from J; junction bases left unmatched: 9.